This T cell receptor beta chain derives from a study of radiotherapy plus CTLA-4 blockade in lung cancer (dated by TCRdb to 2016 to 2019). As for the study more broadly: Among the enrolled patients, approximately 18% had an objective response, and about 29% reached disease control. Broader findings and caveats from the paper: The strongest predictors of response were reported to be early dynamic shifts in blood T cell clones along with a rise in serum interferon-beta following radiation. After treatment with radiotherapy and ipilimumab, TCR clones that originated in tumors expanded in peripheral blood.

The library was made by the immunoSEQ multiplex PCR assay. Drawn from immuneACCESS, this table holds only the in-frame rearrangements with V and J called that TCRdb kept. Clones are partly lost; checked studies trace under half to an unresolved V gene and leave the rest unexplained. The sample table lists 40,000 or so clones, 70% to 90% of them with a count of one. About 22% of the sample rests with the top ten. About this clone itself: Its binding antigen is unknown. Per-nucleotide qualities are absent, and no much larger clonotype sits a single base away.

Germline trimming: 5 bases from V, 6 bases from J; junction bases outside gene matches: 7. CDR1 and CDR2 were assigned from the germline V gene (reference sequence) as LNHDA and SQIVND. The CDR3 covers 14 residues, taking in both the cysteine and the phenylalanine. The retained sequence is limited to the CDR3, 42 bases, with the frame set at the first base. Focal radiation therapy combined with CTLA-4 blockade (ipilimumab) was tested in patients with chemo-refractory metastatic non-small-cell lung cancer. The rearranged segments are TRBV19 and TRBJ2-7; 10 nucleotides in the junction match TRBD1. The input for sequencing was peripheral blood, taken from a patient treated with radiotherapy plus ipilimumab. The TCR was taken from a human donor with non-small cell lung cancer whose response to radiotherapy plus ipilimumab could not be evaluated. The sequenced DNA is TGTGCCAGTAGTGCGCGGGACAGGGGCCTCGAGCAGTACTTC. Translated, this gives CASSARDRGLEQYF.